These T cell receptor beta chains were read from a single sample in a study of OX40 agonist ivuxolimab in advanced cancers. Clones were sequenced by immunoSEQ multiplex PCR, and TCRdb holds only the in-frame ones, with some missing. The sample holds roughly 100,000 clones; about 79% are singletons and the top ten take about 1.6%. The material was CD4+ or CD8+ T cells sorted from blood, obtained in a trial of the OX40 agonist ivuxolimab. The receptors come from an adult with an advanced solid tumor such as melanoma, head and neck, liver or kidney cancer. Both conserved end residues are part of each CDR3. The D gene is left open where the match is weak. The size field is filled for only some rows; it gives once, few, many or a size class.

V	D	size	J	CDR3	DNA
TRBV7-2	TRBD1	NA	TRBJ1-6	CASSQEQGLALHF	TGTGCCAGCAGCCAAGAACAGGGGTTGGCCCTCCACTTT
TRBV9	TRBD1	NA	TRBJ1-6	CASSVGDRGNSPLHF	TGTGCCAGCAGCGTAGGTGACAGGGGAAACTCACCCCTCCACTTT
TRBV29-1	NA	NA	TRBJ2-1	CSVVANEQFF	TGCAGCGTTGTTGCCAATGAGCAGTTCTTC
TRBV6-5	NA	NA	TRBJ2-5	CASRGNQETQYF	TGTGCCAGCAGAGGTAACCAAGAGACCCAGTACTTC
TRBV9	NA	NA	TRBJ1-3	CASSVVARNSGNTIYF	TGTGCCAGCAGCGTAGTGGCCCGCAACTCTGGAAACACCATATATTTT
TRBV27	NA	once	TRBJ2-3	CASSFGGAKPGTQYF	TGTGCCAGCAGTTTCGGCGGGGCAAAGCCGGGTACGCAGTATTTT
TRBV6-1	TRBD1	NA	TRBJ2-7	CASRLSGQGSYEQYF	TGTGCCAGCAGACTTTCGGGACAGGGCTCCTACGAGCAGTACTTC
TRBV18	NA	NA	TRBJ2-1	CASSPRDTTYNEQFF	TGTGCCAGCTCGCCCCGGGACACCACTTACAATGAGCAGTTCTTC
TRBV28	NA	NA	TRBJ2-3	CASITAGSGTDTQYF	TGTGCCAGTATAACGGCGGGGTCGGGCACAGATACGCAGTATTTT
TRBV9	NA	NA	TRBJ1-6	CASSVRGLNSPLHF	TGTGCCAGCAGCGTTCGAGGCCTTAATTCACCCCTCCACTTT
TRBV30	NA	NA	TRBJ2-5	CAWRPQETQYF	TGTGCCTGGAGACCTCAAGAGACCCAGTACTTC
TRBV5-1	NA	few	TRBJ2-3	CASSLGTPRTDTQYF	TGCGCCAGCAGCCTCGGGACCCCGAGAACAGATACGCAGTATTTT
TRBV21-1	NA	NA	TRBJ2-1	CASSQTGATLYNEQFF	TGTGCCAGCAGTCAGACAGGGGCCACTCTCTACAATGAGCAGTTCTTC
TRBV6-4	NA	NA	TRBJ2-1	CASKDPGANRFYNEQFF	TGTGCCAGCAAGGACCCTGGGGCTAATCGGTTCTACAATGAGCAGTTCTTC
TRBV7-3	TRBD1	NA	TRBJ1-2	CASSPQGASNYGYTF	TGTGCCAGCAGCCCCCAGGGGGCGTCGAACTATGGCTACACCTTC
TRBV5-4	TRBD1	once	TRBJ2-7	CASSLGIPRQGLDYEQYF	TGTGCCAGCAGCTTGGGTATACCGAGACAGGGCCTCGACTACGAGCAGTACTTC
TRBV6-5	NA	NA	TRBJ1-5	CASSLADGGQPQHF	TGTGCCAGCAGTCTGGCCGACGGGGGTCAGCCCCAGCATTTT
TRBV6-6	NA	NA	TRBJ2-7	CASTRARDSPAYEQYF	TGTGCCAGCACCCGCGCGCGGGACAGTCCCGCCTACGAGCAGTACTTC
TRBV6-4	NA	NA	TRBJ1-5	CASVHPQGGGNQPQHF	TGTGCCAGCGTGCATCCACAGGGAGGTGGCAATCAGCCCCAGCATTTT